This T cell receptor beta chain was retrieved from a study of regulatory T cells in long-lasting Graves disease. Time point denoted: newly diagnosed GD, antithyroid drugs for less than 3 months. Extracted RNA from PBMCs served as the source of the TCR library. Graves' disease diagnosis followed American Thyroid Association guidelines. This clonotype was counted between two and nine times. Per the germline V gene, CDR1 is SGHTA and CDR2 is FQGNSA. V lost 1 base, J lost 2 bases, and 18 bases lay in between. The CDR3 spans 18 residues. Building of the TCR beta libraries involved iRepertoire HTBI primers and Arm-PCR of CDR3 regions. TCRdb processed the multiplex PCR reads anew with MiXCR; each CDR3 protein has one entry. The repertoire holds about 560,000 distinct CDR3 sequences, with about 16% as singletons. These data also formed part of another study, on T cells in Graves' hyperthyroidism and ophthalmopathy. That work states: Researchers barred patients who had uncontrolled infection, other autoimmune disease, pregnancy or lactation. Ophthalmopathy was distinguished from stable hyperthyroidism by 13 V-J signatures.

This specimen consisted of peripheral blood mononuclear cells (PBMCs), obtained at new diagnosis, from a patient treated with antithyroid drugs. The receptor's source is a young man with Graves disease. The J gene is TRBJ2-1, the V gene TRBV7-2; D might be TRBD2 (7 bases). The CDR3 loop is CASSLVPGGGGPYNEQFF. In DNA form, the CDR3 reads TGTGCCAGCAGCTTAGTGCCGGGGGGAGGGGGGCCCTACAATGAGCAGTTCTTC.